This note documents a single T cell receptor (beta chain) sequence. Authors' analysis steps: Reference gene primer amplification in the assay estimated nucleated cell counts. Sequencing used immunoSEQ multiplex PCR; TCRdb keeps in-frame clones, though not all of them. V and J calls and clone size follow that table, whereas D and trimming were derived from the DNA. The sample contains roughly 120,000 clones, around four fifths of which appear only once. This sample is part of a study of blood T cell repertoires in COVID-19. The wider study: The cDNA or gDNA used as material had been derived from T cells, B-cell-depleted T cells, or PBMCs.

Germline-derived CDR1 and CDR2 are ENHRY and SYGVKD. V lost 3 bases to trimming and J lost 5 bases; unmatched junction nucleotides: 6. This CDR3 comprises 15 residues. The V gene is TRBV10-3, the J gene TRBJ1-2, with 10 bases fitting TRBD1. The TCR sequence derives from a man aged 25 to 45 with acute or convalescent COVID-19. The material sequenced was peripheral blood. CDR3 DNA: TGTGCCATCAGTGATTCGGACAGGGGGTTTTATGGCTACACCTTC. Translated, it gives CAISDSDRGFYGYTF.